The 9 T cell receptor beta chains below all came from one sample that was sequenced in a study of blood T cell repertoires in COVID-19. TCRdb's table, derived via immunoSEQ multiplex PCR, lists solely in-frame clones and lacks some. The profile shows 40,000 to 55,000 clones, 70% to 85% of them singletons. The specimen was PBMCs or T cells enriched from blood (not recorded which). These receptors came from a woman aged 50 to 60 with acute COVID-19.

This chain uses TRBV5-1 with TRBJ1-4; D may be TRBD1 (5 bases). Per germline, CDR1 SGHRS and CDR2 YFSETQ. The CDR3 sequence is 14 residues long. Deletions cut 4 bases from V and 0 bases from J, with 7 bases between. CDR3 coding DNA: TGCGCCAGCAGCCGGGACTCAACTAATGAAAAACTGTTTTTT. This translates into CASSRDSTNEKLFF.

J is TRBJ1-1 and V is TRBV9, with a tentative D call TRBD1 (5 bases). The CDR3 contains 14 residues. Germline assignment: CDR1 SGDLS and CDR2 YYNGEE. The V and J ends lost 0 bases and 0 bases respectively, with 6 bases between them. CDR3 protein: CASSVDRLNTEAFF. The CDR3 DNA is TGTGCCAGCAGCGTAGACAGGCTGAACACTGAAGCTTTCTTT.

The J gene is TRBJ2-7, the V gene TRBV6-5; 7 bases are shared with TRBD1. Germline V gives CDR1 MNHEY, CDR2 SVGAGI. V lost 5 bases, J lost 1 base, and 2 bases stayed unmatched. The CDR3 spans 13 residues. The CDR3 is CASSPTGSYEQYF. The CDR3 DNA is TGTGCCAGCAGTCCGACAGGGTCCTACGAGCAGTACTTC.

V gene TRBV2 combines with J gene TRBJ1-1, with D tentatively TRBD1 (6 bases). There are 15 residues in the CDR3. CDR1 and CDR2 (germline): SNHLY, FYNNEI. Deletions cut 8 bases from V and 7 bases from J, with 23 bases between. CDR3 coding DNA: TGTGCCAGCCGAATACCCCAGGGGACCCGGGGTGAAGCTTTCTTT. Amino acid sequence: CASRIPQGTRGEAFF.

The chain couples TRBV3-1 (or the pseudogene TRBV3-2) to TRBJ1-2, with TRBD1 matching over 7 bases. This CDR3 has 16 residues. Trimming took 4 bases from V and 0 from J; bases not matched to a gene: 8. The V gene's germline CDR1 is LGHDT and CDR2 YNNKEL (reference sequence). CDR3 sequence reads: CASSLTTDRTNYGYTF. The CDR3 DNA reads TGTGCCAGCAGCCTAACGACGGACAGGACTAACTATGGCTACACCTTC.

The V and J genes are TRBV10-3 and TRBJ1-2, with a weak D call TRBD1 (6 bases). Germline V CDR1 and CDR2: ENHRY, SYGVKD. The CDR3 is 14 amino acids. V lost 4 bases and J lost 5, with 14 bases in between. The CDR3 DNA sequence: TGTGCCATCAGTGGGAATCGGGACAATTATGGCTACACCTTC. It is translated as CAISGNRDNYGYTF.

DNA for the CDR3: TGTGCCATCAGTGCTAGGACTTACGGGGACGAGCAGTACTTC. It encodes CAISARTYGDEQYF. V and J are TRBV10-3 and TRBJ2-7; tentative D call: TRBD2 (5 bases). V was trimmed by 4 bases and J by 5 bases, leaving 15 bases between them. Germline values: CDR1 ENHRY, CDR2 SYGVKD. CDR3 length: 14 amino acids.

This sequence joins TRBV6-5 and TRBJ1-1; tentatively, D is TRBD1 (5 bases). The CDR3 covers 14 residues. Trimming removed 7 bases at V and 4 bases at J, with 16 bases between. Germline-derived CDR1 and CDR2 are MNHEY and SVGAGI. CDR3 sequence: CASTFGQGGTEAFF. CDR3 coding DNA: TGTGCCAGCACCTTTGGGCAGGGAGGCACTGAAGCTTTCTTT.

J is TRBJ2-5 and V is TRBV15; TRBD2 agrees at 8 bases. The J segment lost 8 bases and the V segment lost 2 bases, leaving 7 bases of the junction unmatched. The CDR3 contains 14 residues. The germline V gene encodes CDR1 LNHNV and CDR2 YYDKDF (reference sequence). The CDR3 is CATSRPGTRATQYF. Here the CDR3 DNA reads TGTGCCACCAGCAGACCCGGGACTAGGGCTACCCAGTACTTC.